Presented here are 13 T cell receptor beta chains from one specimen sequenced in a study of siplizumab effects on memory and regulatory T cells (dated by TCRdb to the late 2010s). Libraries were constructed by the immunoSEQ multiplex PCR assay. What TCRdb holds here is the immuneACCESS table cut down to in-frame rearrangements. Part of the clones is not present; checked against another copy, under half of the missing clones reflect an unresolved V gene, and the others are unexplained. The sample table holds about 100,000 clones, of which 92% were seen once. The ten largest clones add up to approximately 0.66% of the sample. The sample comprised Tregs sorted from blood. The receptors stem from a human donor in good health.

The chain recombines TRBV7-9 with TRBJ1-4; 7 nucleotides line up with TRBD1. Germline V gene lookup returns CDR1 SEHNR and CDR2 FQNEAQ (reference sequence). The CDR3 sequence is 14 residues long. Trimming at V came to 1 base and at J to 12 bases, leaving 8 bases not matched to a gene. The CDR3 DNA reads as TGTGCCAGCAGCTTAGGGACAGGTGGAATAGAACTGTTTTTT. As protein: CASSLGTGGIELFF.

The rearrangement joins TRBV29-1 to TRBJ2-1, with 8 nucleotides matching TRBD1. Germline V CDR1 and CDR2: SQVTM, ANQGSEA. The trim removed 6 bases at V and 7 bases at J, leaving 14 bases unmatched. CDR3 length: 15 residues. The CDR3 here is CSVGPDRGPGNEQFF. CDR3 coding DNA: TGCAGCGTGGGACCCGACAGGGGTCCTGGGAATGAGCAGTTCTTC.

The chain is built from TRBV5-6 and TRBJ2-7, with D perhaps given as TRBD1 or TRBD2 (5 bases each). V dropped 0 bases and J dropped 2 bases, with 21 bases sitting between them. The germline gives CDR1 SGHDT, CDR2 YYEEEE. CDR3 length: 18 amino acids. This chain's CDR3 is CASSLVGGSWIGAYEQYF. CDR3 DNA: TGTGCCAGCAGCTTGGTTGGGGGTAGCTGGATTGGCGCCTACGAGCAGTACTTC.

This chain connects TRBV5-1 to TRBJ2-7; D unclear. CDR1 SGHRS and CDR2 YFSETQ come from the germline V gene. Trimming stripped 1 base from V and 5 bases from J, with 4 bases between. The CDR3 length is 11 residues. The CDR3 DNA reads TGCGCCAGCAGCTTGTTCAACGAGCAGTACTTC. Translation gives CASSLFNEQYF.

The rearrangement links TRBV5-4 to TRBJ1-1; D unclear. V was clipped by 6 bases and J by 0 bases, with 21 bases between them. The CDR3 sequence is 17 residues long. The germline CDR1 and CDR2 sequences are SGHNT and YYREEE (reference sequence). The DNA of the CDR3 is TGTGCCAGCATCCCTAACCCTAACCGCGGAGTGAACACTGAAGCTTTCTTT. Translated, it gives CASIPNPNRGVNTEAFF.

This chain links TRBV5-1 with TRBJ2-7, with 7 positions matching TRBD2. Unmatched junction bases numbered 6, after V lost 4 bases and J lost 2 bases. Germline lookup yields CDR1 SGHRS and CDR2 YFSETQ. The CDR3 loop spans 14 amino acids. Here the CDR3 DNA reads TGCGCCAGCAGCCGGGGGGTGGAAGCCTACGAGCAGTACTTC. This codes for CASSRGVEAYEQYF.

Only one count was recorded for this clone. The gene calls are TRBV28 and TRBJ2-3; TRBD2 matches at 7 bases. Germline CDR1 reads MDHEN; CDR2 reads SYDVKM. CDR3 size: 16 residues. Trimming removed 6 bases from V and 2 bases from J; junction bases left unmatched: 11. CDR3 sequence: CASSPRLATTTDTQYF. Here the CDR3 DNA reads TGTGCCAGCAGCCCCAGACTAGCTACTACCACAGATACGCAGTATTTT.

The rearrangement joins TRBV5-1 to TRBJ2-3, with D tentatively TRBD1 or TRBD2 (6 bases each). The length of the CDR3 is 14 residues. Germline CDR1 reads SGHRS; CDR2 reads YFSETQ. V was pared by 5 bases and J by 4 bases, with 14 bases between. The CDR3 protein is CASSSRGRADTQYF. The DNA for the CDR3 is TGCGCCAGCAGTTCTCGGGGGCGCGCAGATACGCAGTATTTT.

The V call is TRBV5-1, the J call TRBJ2-2; TRBD2 is a possible D gene (5 bases). Germline CDR1 reads SGHRS; CDR2 reads YFSETQ. There are 16 residues in the CDR3. V lost 0 bases and J 0 bases, leaving 9 bases between the germline ends. The CDR3 spells CASSLEVGTNTGELFF. The CDR3 bases are TGCGCCAGCAGCTTGGAGGTCGGGACGAACACCGGGGAGCTGTTTTTT.

The chain uses TRBV5-1 and TRBJ2-3; 8 bases map to TRBD2. The germline V gene has CDR1 SGHRS and CDR2 YFSETQ. The length of the CDR3 is 11 residues. Trimming removed 4 bases from V and 12 bases from J; junction bases left unmatched: 4. CDR3 nucleotides: TGCGCCAGCAGCCCGGGACTAGTTCAGTATTTT. Encoded protein: CASSPGLVQYF.

The chain carries TRBV20-1 and TRBJ2-3; D gene ambiguous. Germline V gives CDR1 DFQATT, CDR2 SNEGSKA (reference sequence). The V end was cut by 7 bases, the J end by 0 bases, with 5 bases between. The CDR3 length is 11 residues. This CDR3 reads CSVRSTDTQYF. The CDR3 DNA sequence: TGCAGTGTTCGTAGCACAGATACGCAGTATTTT.

The rearrangement links TRBV5-1 to TRBJ2-6; D gene ambiguous. The germline gives CDR1 SGHRS, CDR2 YFSETQ. Trimming removed 2 bases at V and 2 bases at J, with 8 bases between. There are 15 residues in the CDR3. The CDR3 nucleotides are TGCGCCAGCAGCTTTATAGGCACTGGGGCCAACGTCCTGACTTTC. It yields the protein CASSFIGTGANVLTF.

The gene calls are TRBV7-6 and TRBJ2-1; TRBD2 matches 9 bases. Germline lookup yields CDR1 SGHVS and CDR2 FNYEAQ. The CDR3 has 15 residues. The trim removed 2 bases at V and 4 bases at J, leaving 3 bases unmatched. The CDR3 region is CASSLSAGGYNEQFF. The CDR3 DNA reads as TGTGCCAGCAGCTTAAGTGCGGGAGGGTACAATGAGCAGTTCTTC.